This is a list of T cell receptor beta chains from one sample in a study of CD8 T cells in Susac syndrome. TCRdb called the immunoSEQ multiplex PCR reads again in MiXCR, with one record for every CDR3 protein. Altogether about 140,000 distinct CDR3 sequences are present, approximately 95% being singletons, with the ten largest covering under 0.2%. Source material: CD8+ T cells from PBMCs. The source of these receptors is a human donor with Susac syndrome. Both conserved end residues are trimmed from each CDR3.

v_gene: TRBV9; j_gene: TRBJ1-5; CDR3aa: ASSPGGVGPQH
v_gene: TRBV30; j_gene: TRBJ1-2; CDR3aa: AWRGIGQGDGYT
v_gene: TRBV10-1; j_gene: TRBJ2-1; CDR3aa: ASSEEAGDNEQF
v_gene: TRBV12-5; j_gene: TRBJ1-2; CDR3aa: ASGAGGGYT
v_gene: TRBV12-3/TRBV12-4; j_gene: TRBJ1-1; CDR3aa: ASSLYRGTEAF
v_gene: TRBV10-2; j_gene: TRBJ2-7; CDR3aa: ASSESGFEQY
v_gene: TRBV20-1; j_gene: TRBJ1-2; CDR3aa: SARGVQGMHGYT
v_gene: TRBV12-3/TRBV12-4; j_gene: TRBJ2-1; CDR3aa: ASREGHDEQF
v_gene: TRBV4-1; j_gene: TRBJ2-7; CDR3aa: ASSQALAGGSQYNYEQY
v_gene: TRBV2; j_gene: TRBJ1-5; CDR3aa: ASRRGTGGGQPQH
v_gene: TRBV9; j_gene: TRBJ2-7; CDR3aa: ASSLGDSQY
v_gene: TRBV27; j_gene: TRBJ1-5; CDR3aa: ASNAGQGTNQPQH
v_gene: TRBV18; j_gene: TRBJ1-2; CDR3aa: ASSPMGNHQNYGYT
v_gene: TRBV4-1; j_gene: TRBJ2-7; CDR3aa: ASSQPKPGSGYYEQY
v_gene: TRBV30; j_gene: TRBJ2-5; CDR3aa: AWSVRWGGARMETQY
v_gene: TRBV30; j_gene: TRBJ2-1; CDR3aa: AWSVPASGQIPDEQF
v_gene: TRBV14; j_gene: TRBJ2-5; CDR3aa: ASSQRSELETQY
v_gene: TRBV6-1; j_gene: TRBJ2-1; CDR3aa: ASSEAPGSVYNEQF
v_gene: TRBV3-1; j_gene: TRBJ1-1; CDR3aa: ASSLGTSEAF
v_gene: TRBV27; j_gene: TRBJ2-1; CDR3aa: ASSPTDSYNEQF
v_gene: TRBV11-1; j_gene: TRBJ2-5; CDR3aa: ASSPLAGDQETQY
v_gene: TRBV7-2; j_gene: TRBJ2-3; CDR3aa: ASSAGRGGDTQY
v_gene: TRBV20-1; j_gene: TRBJ1-4; CDR3aa: SARDLERDREEKLF
v_gene: TRBV5-1; j_gene: TRBJ1-2; CDR3aa: ASSLATDSNYGYT
v_gene: TRBV19; j_gene: TRBJ2-7; CDR3aa: ASSMGLGSYEQY
v_gene: TRBV29-1; j_gene: TRBJ2-2; CDR3aa: SVEVGGTGKLF
v_gene: TRBV5-5; j_gene: TRBJ2-1; CDR3aa: ASSLVRDRGNEQF
v_gene: TRBV29-1; j_gene: TRBJ2-5; CDR3aa: SVGASGAGLLSGGTQY
v_gene: TRBV15; j_gene: TRBJ1-2; CDR3aa: ATSREPTGTGYT
v_gene: TRBV9; j_gene: TRBJ2-7; CDR3aa: ASSNDRENTYEQY
v_gene: TRBV11-2; j_gene: TRBJ2-3; CDR3aa: ASSGGTGDTSRTDTQY
v_gene: TRBV9; j_gene: TRBJ1-5; CDR3aa: ASSPQGTGSQPQH
v_gene: TRBV11-3; j_gene: TRBJ2-7; CDR3aa: ASSSYRTERADEQY
v_gene: TRBV12-3/TRBV12-4; j_gene: TRBJ2-3; CDR3aa: ASSEEVTSTDTQY
v_gene: TRBV4-1; j_gene: TRBJ2-1; CDR3aa: ASSQEGASGSYNEQF
v_gene: TRBV27; j_gene: TRBJ2-5; CDR3aa: ASSSTPGLQETQY
v_gene: TRBV15; j_gene: TRBJ2-5; CDR3aa: ATSRERSAQETQY
v_gene: TRBV4-1; j_gene: TRBJ2-7; CDR3aa: ASSLTGLSEQY
v_gene: TRBV12-3/TRBV12-4; j_gene: TRBJ2-7; CDR3aa: ASTTPGLNYEQY
v_gene: TRBV27; j_gene: TRBJ1-4; CDR3aa: ASSTKEGVGANEKLF
v_gene: TRBV15; j_gene: TRBJ2-3; CDR3aa: ATTPRDRAGDTQY
v_gene: TRBV5-6; j_gene: TRBJ2-1; CDR3aa: ASSLGLDDTYNEQF
v_gene: TRBV20-1; j_gene: TRBJ2-4; CDR3aa: SARGGQGALAKNIQY
v_gene: TRBV18; j_gene: TRBJ2-7; CDR3aa: ASSLTSQGYEQY
v_gene: TRBV5-1; j_gene: TRBJ1-2; CDR3aa: ASSSETGTHYGYT
v_gene: TRBV5-6; j_gene: TRBJ2-2; CDR3aa: ASSTGTSGIRELF
v_gene: TRBV9; j_gene: TRBJ2-1; CDR3aa: ASQQGRGEQF
v_gene: TRBV4-1; j_gene: TRBJ2-2; CDR3aa: ASSQERQNGELF
v_gene: TRBV9; j_gene: TRBJ1-5; CDR3aa: ASSLATDQPQH
v_gene: TRBV5-4; j_gene: TRBJ2-1; CDR3aa: ASSLSNSYNEQF
v_gene: TRBV27; j_gene: TRBJ2-3; CDR3aa: ASSVGQGIWDTQY
v_gene: TRBV3-1; j_gene: TRBJ2-1; CDR3aa: ASSQTSGSGNEQF
v_gene: TRBV6-1; j_gene: TRBJ2-1; CDR3aa: ASRGGGGTIPLSHEQF
v_gene: TRBV5-6; j_gene: TRBJ2-5; CDR3aa: ASSLVMEETQY
v_gene: TRBV20-1; j_gene: TRBJ2-1; CDR3aa: SARGPSGSYNEQF
v_gene: TRBV7-9; j_gene: TRBJ2-7; CDR3aa: ASSSSANSYEQY
v_gene: TRBV4-1; j_gene: TRBJ2-1; CDR3aa: ASSQEGRHEQF
v_gene: TRBV13; j_gene: TRBJ1-2; CDR3aa: ASRPTGSDYGYT
v_gene: TRBV20-1; j_gene: TRBJ2-2; CDR3aa: SASDGRSNTGELF